A selection of T cell receptor beta chains follows, all from one sample in a study of T cells in Graves' hyperthyroidism and ophthalmopathy. Via MiXCR, TCRdb re-called the multiplex PCR reads, giving one row per CDR3 protein. Among around 280,000 distinct CDR3 sequences listed, more than 10% were seen once. Sequenced sample: blood. The receptor source for this set is a woman in her 30s with Graves' hyperthyroidism that later progressed to Graves' ophthalmopathy. Both conserved end residues are part of each CDR3. A D gene is named only where the DNA matches it firmly. The listing skips clone size in some rows; elsewhere it reads once, few, many or a size class.

d_gene,v_gene,j_gene,abundance,CDR3nt,CDR3aa
-,TRBV20-1,TRBJ2-1,few,TGCAGTGCTAAACAGTACAATGAGCAGTTCTTC,CSAKQYNEQFF
-,TRBV7-9,TRBJ2-1,many,TGTGCCAGCAGCCGAGAATGGGTGCAGTTCTTC,CASSREWVQFF
-,TRBV9,TRBJ2-6,-,TGTGCCAGCAGCGTAGTGATGTCTGGGGCCAACGTCCTGACTTTC,CASSVVMSGANVLTF
-,TRBV7-2,TRBJ2-1,many,TGTGCCAGCAGCTCGACCCACCCCCTATACAATGAGCAGTTCTTC,CASSSTHPLYNEQFF
-,TRBV28,TRBJ1-2,many,TGTGCCAGCAGTTTACCGCCGACCCGGAGTGACTATGGCTACACCTTC,CASSLPPTRSDYGYTF
TRBD2,TRBV7-3,TRBJ2-2,-,TGTGCCAGCAGCTTATGTTTGCCTAGCGGGATCGGGGAGCTGTTTTTT,CASSLCLPSGIGELFF
TRBD2,TRBV4-1,TRBJ2-7,-,TGCGCCAGCAGCCAAGGTCCTAGCGGCTACGAGCAGTACTTC,CASSQGPSGYEQYF
TRBD2,TRBV6-2/TRBV6-3,TRBJ2-7,many,TGTGCCAGCAGTCGGACTAGCGGGTTCTTATCCTACGAGCAGTACTTC,CASSRTSGFLSYEQYF
TRBD2,TRBV20-1,TRBJ2-1,many,TGCAGTGCGGAACCACCGGGACTAGCGGGAGGTGAGCAGTTCTTC,CSAEPPGLAGGEQFF
-,TRBV2,TRBJ1-1,many,TGTGCCAGCAGTGAGACCCCAGGGGAGGCTGAAGCTTTCTTT,CASSETPGEAEAFF
TRBD1,TRBV19,TRBJ1-1,-,TGTGCCGCCCGGGGGGCAGGGGGTACTGAAGCTTTCTTT,CAARGAGGTEAFF
-,TRBV27,TRBJ2-7,many,TGTGCCAGCAGTTCCCGGGACTGGGCCTACGAGCAGTACTTC,CASSSRDWAYEQYF
-,TRBV28,TRBJ1-1,many,TGTGCCAGCAGTTGGGGGAGGGCAGGGCGCACTGAAGCTTTCTTT,CASSWGRAGRTEAFF
-,TRBV7-3,TRBJ2-1,-,TGTGCCAGCAGCGGCGGATTCGACAATGAGCAGTTCTTC,CASSGGFDNEQFF
TRBD1,TRBV14,TRBJ2-2,-,TGTGCCAGCAGCCAAGATTTGACAGGGCCGACGAACACCGGGGAGCTGTTTTTT,CASSQDLTGPTNTGELFF
TRBD2,TRBV20-1,TRBJ2-3,many,TGCAGTGGATCTCGTCTTAGCGGGAGAGCAGATACGCAGTATTTT,CSGSRLSGRADTQYF
-,TRBV5-1,TRBJ2-5,-,TGCGCCAGCAGCCCCGGGTTCGAAGAGACCCAGTACTTC,CASSPGFEETQYF
-,TRBV5-5,TRBJ1-2,-,TGTGCCAGCAGCTTGGGGGCAGGCATTAGGTATGGCTACACCTTC,CASSLGAGIRYGYTF
-,TRBV4-1,TRBJ2-5,few,TGCGCCAGCAGCCAAGCGGTGGCAGGACAAGAGACCCTGTACTTC,CASSQAVAGQETLYF
TRBD1,TRBV12-3/TRBV12-4,TRBJ2-2,many,TGTGCCAGCAGTTTTACTCAGGGGGCAGAAACCGGGGAGCTGTTTTTT,CASSFTQGAETGELFF